The next 19 T cell receptor beta chains were all read from a single sample in a study of CD8+CD57+ T cells in acquired aplastic anemia. Genomic DNA, serving as template, underwent TCR beta VDJ and CDR3 profiling. In TCRdb, the reads were re-called with MiXCR into one record per CDR3 protein. The sample lists around 190,000 distinct CDR3 sequences, around 59% seen once, with about 15% in the top ten. The sequenced sample was sorted CD4+, CD8+, or CD8+CD57+ T cells (not recorded which) from PBMCs. The receptors here all came from a human donor in good health, serving as a control.

About this clonotype: With a much larger clone just one base away, this may be a read error. The J gene is TRBJ1-5, the V gene TRBV6-2 or TRBV6-3, with 10 positions matching TRBD1. Germline V gene sequence: CDR1 MNHEY, CDR2 SVGEGT. This CDR3 has 15 amino acids. The CDR3 spells CAGSRQGAGNQPQHF. CDR3 DNA: TGTGCCGGCAGTAGACAGGGGGCAGGCAATCAGCCCCAGCATTTT.

J is TRBJ1-1 and V is TRBV12-3 or TRBV12-4; a possible D gene is TRBD1 (5 bases). The V and J ends lost 3 bases and 0 bases respectively, with 8 bases between them. The CDR3 is 14 amino acids. The CDR3 nucleotides read TGTGCCAGCAGTTTCGACAGTGTGAACACTGAAGCTTTCTTT. It codes for CASSFDSVNTEAFF.

This clonotype was picked up many times. This chain joins TRBV29-1 and TRBJ1-5, with 8 nucleotides matching TRBD1. There are 13 residues in the CDR3. With 6 bases clipped from V and 7 bases from J, the junction kept 8 bases outside the gene matches. CDR1 is SQVTM and CDR2 is ANQGSEA in the germline V gene. The CDR3 protein is CSVLQGGGQPQHF. CDR3 nucleotides: TGCAGCGTACTACAGGGGGGAGGCCAGCCCCAGCATTTT.

CDR3 in DNA: TGTGCCAGCAGCCAGGGGGACAAGAGGGTGTTTTTT. Translated, it gives CASSQGDKRVFF. The rearrangement joins TRBV12-3 or TRBV12-4 to TRBJ1-4; 7 nucleotides align to TRBD1. CDR3 length: 12 residues. Trimming cost V 6 bases and J 15 bases; bases outside gene matches: 10.

This clonotype has only a few counts. The gene calls are TRBV19 and TRBJ2-5, with a tentative D call TRBD2 (6 bases). The ends were cut back, 7 bases at V and 4 bases at J, with 7 bases in the middle. In germline, CDR1 is LNHDA, CDR2 SQIVND (reference sequence). This CDR3 region has 11 residues. The CDR3 DNA is TGTGCCAGTACCGGGAGAGAGACCCAGTACTTC. Translated: CASTGRETQYF.

The chain has TRBV6-6 and TRBJ2-2; TRBD2 agrees at 10 bases. V shed 5 bases and J 1 base; nucleotides not matched to a gene: 10. This CDR3 is built from 18 residues. The V gene's germline CDR1 is MNHNY and CDR2 SVGAGI (reference sequence). CDR3 amino acids: CASSKRTPSGGNTGELFF. The CDR3 DNA follows: TGTGCCAGCAGTAAACGAACCCCTAGCGGGGGGAACACCGGGGAGCTGTTTTTT.

This clonotype was picked up many times. V and J are TRBV5-6 and TRBJ2-4, with 12 bases matching TRBD1. J gave up 8 bases and V 2 bases, and 5 bases lay outside the gene matches. Germline-derived CDR1 and CDR2 are SGHDT and YYEEEE. This CDR3 contains 15 residues. CDR3 coding DNA: TGTGCCAGCAGCTTTTGGGGACAGGGGGCGGACATTCAGTACTTC. Its protein product is CASSFWGQGADIQYF.

V is TRBV20-1 and J is TRBJ2-3, with D hard to call. This CDR3 spans 13 amino acids. Germline CDR1 and CDR2: DFQATT and SNEGSKA (reference sequence). V was clipped by 0 bases and J by 5 bases, with 9 bases between them. The CDR3 DNA sequence: TGCAGTGCTAGAGATCCCTCTCTAGATACGCAGTATTTT. Its protein product is CSARDPSLDTQYF.

This clonotype was found many times. The chain employs TRBV5-6 and TRBJ2-3; no firm D call. CDR1 and CDR2 (germline): SGHDT, YYEEEE. The CDR3 has 18 amino acids. Trimming removed 3 bases from V and 0 bases from J, with 20 bases in between. In DNA, the CDR3 is TGTGCCAGCAGCTGGGTTCGTGTTATAGGGTCCAGCACAGATACGCAGTATTTT. Its protein is CASSWVRVIGSSTDTQYF.

This clonotype has more than one count but fewer than ten. The chain carries TRBV9 and TRBJ2-1; TRBD2 matches 10 bases. The trim removed 0 bases at V and 10 bases at J, leaving 10 bases unmatched. The V gene's germline CDR1 is SGDLS and CDR2 YYNGEE. This CDR3 spans 16 amino acids. CDR3 residues: CASSVARASGSSEQFF. As DNA, the CDR3 is TGTGCCAGCAGCGTAGCTCGGGCTAGCGGGAGTAGCGAGCAGTTCTTC.

The sample holds many counts of this clonotype. V is TRBV19 and J is TRBJ2-7; D not resolved. V lost 3 bases to trimming and J lost 3 bases, with 9 bases between them. Germline CDR1 and CDR2: LNHDA and SQIVND (reference sequence). The CDR3 totals 13 residues. CDR3 sequence: CASSIFVSYEQYF. The CDR3 region has the DNA TGTGCCAGTAGTATTTTTGTTAGCTACGAGCAGTACTTC.

This clonotype was observed once. The chain employs TRBV29-1 and TRBJ1-2; D possibly corresponds to TRBD1 (6 bases). The CDR3 sequence is 12 residues long. Trimming pared 6 bases from V and 4 bases from J, leaving 12 bases between. Germline V gene lookup returns CDR1 SQVTM and CDR2 ANQGSEA. As DNA, the CDR3 is TGCAGCGTCACAACAGGGAGCTATGGCTACACCTTC. It encodes CSVTTGSYGYTF.

This clonotype was seen just once. The chain has TRBV19 and TRBJ2-3, with a possible D match to TRBD1 (6 bases). This CDR3 contains 19 residues. Trimming shortened V by 4 bases and J by 0 bases, and 23 bases separated the two germline ends. CDR1 is LNHDA, CDR2 SQIVND, per germline (reference sequence). In DNA form, the CDR3 reads TGTGCCAGTAGTAAGCTTAAACAGGGATCTACCGCTAGCACAGATACGCAGTATTTT. Its translation: CASSKLKQGSTASTDTQYF. The full variable domain, its missing parts supplied by reference TRBV19 and TRBJ2-3, is DGGITQSPKYLFRKEGQNVTLSCEQNLNHDAMYWYRQDPGQGLRLIYYSQIVNDFQKGDIAEGYSVSREKKESFPLTVTSAQKNPTAFYLCASSKLKQGSTASTDTQYFGPGTRLTVL.

This clonotype was counted many times. This CDR3 reads CASSQNRGLNTEAFF. CDR3 bases: TGTGCCAGCAGCCAGAACAGGGGGTTGAACACTGAAGCTTTCTTT. The chain combines TRBV16 with TRBJ1-1, with 8 bases aligning to TRBD1. The CDR3 has 15 residues. Germline V gene lookup returns CDR1 KGHSY and CDR2 FQNENV. The ends lost 3 bases at V and 0 bases at J; junction bases unmatched: 3.

About this clonotype: Relative to the germline gene, one junction end is altered; a read error may explain this. This sequence joins TRBV10-3 and TRBJ2-1; 10 positions match TRBD2. Per the germline V gene, CDR1 is ENHRY and CDR2 is SYGVKD. CDR3 length: 16 amino acids. CDR3 coding DNA: TGTGCCAGCAGTTTACGGTCTAGCGGGGGTTGGAATGAGCAGATCTTC. Protein: CASSLRSSGGWNEQIF.

Worth noting for this clonotype: This may be a read error: a much more frequent sequence differs by one nucleotide. The chain uses TRBV6-5 and TRBJ1-4, with TRBD1 matching 8 bases. The CDR3 is made up of 16 amino acids. V trimming: 0 bases; J trimming: 10 bases; junction bases outside the gene matches: 10. The V gene's germline CDR1 is MNHEY and CDR2 SVGAGI. CDR3 nucleotide sequence: TGTGCCAGCAGTTACTCCGGACAGGGCGAGATTGGAAAACTGTTTTTT. Its translation: CASSYSGQGEIGKLFF.

The chain is built from TRBV7-2 and TRBJ2-2; D not resolved. Trimming shortened V by 6 bases and J by 8 bases, and 16 bases separated the two germline ends. CDR3 length: 14 amino acids. Germline loops: CDR1 SGHTA, CDR2 FQGNSA. As DNA, the CDR3 is TGTGCCAGCAGTCCGGGTTCCGTAACGGGGGAGCTGTTTTTT. It encodes CASSPGSVTGELFF.

This clonotype was recorded at least ten times. This chain uses TRBV15 with TRBJ2-1; D is unclear. V was shortened by 0 bases and J by 1 base, with 7 bases between the two germline ends. The CDR3 loop spans 15 amino acids. CDR1 is LNHNV and CDR2 is YYDKDF in the germline V gene (reference sequence). DNA of the CDR3: TGTGCCACCAGCAGAGACAGTGAGTCCTACAATGAGCAGTTCTTC. This encodes CATSRDSESYNEQFF.

Note on this clonotype: One end of the junction varies from germline; a read error may be responsible. The gene calls are TRBV7-2 and TRBJ2-7; D is perhaps TRBD1 (6 bases). CDR3 length equals 13 residues. Germline CDR1 and CDR2: SGHTA and FQGNSA. CDR3 DNA: TGTGCCAGCAGCTTTCTTCAGGGGCATGAGCGGTACTTC. It translates to CASSFLQGHERYF. Complete variable domain (other parts from reference TRBV7-2 and TRBJ2-7): GAGVSQSPSNKVTEKGKDVELRCDPISGHTALYWYRQSLGQGLEFLIYFQGNSAPDKSGLPSDRFSAERTGGSVSTLTIQRTQQEDSAVYLCASSFLQGHERYFGPGTRLTVT.